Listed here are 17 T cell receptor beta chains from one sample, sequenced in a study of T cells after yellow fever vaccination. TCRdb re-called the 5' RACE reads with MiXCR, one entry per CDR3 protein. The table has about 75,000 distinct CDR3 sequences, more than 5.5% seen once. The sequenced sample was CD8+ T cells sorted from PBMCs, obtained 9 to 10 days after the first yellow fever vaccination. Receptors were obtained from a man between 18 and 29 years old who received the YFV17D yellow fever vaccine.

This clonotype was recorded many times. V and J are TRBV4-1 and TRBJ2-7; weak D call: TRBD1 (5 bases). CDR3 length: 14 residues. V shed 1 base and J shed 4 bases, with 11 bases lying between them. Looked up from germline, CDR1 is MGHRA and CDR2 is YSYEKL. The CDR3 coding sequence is TGCGCCAGCAGCCAAGTGTTAAAGGGGTACGAGCAGTACTTC. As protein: CASSQVLKGYEQYF.

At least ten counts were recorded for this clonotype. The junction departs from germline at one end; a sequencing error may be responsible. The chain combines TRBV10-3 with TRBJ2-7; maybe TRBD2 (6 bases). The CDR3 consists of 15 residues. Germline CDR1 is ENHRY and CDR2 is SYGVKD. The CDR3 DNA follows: TGTGCCGTCAGATCGGAGGGGAGACCCTCCTACGAGCAGTACTTC. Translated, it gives CAVRSEGRPSYEQYF.

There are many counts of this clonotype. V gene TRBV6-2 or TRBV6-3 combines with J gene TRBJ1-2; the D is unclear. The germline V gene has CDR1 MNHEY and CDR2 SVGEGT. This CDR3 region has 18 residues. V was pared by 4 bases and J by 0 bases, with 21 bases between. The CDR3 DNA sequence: TGTGCCAGCAGTTCCTTCCCAAGGTTAGCGGAGGCTAACTATGGCTACACCTTC. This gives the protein CASSSFPRLAEANYGYTF.

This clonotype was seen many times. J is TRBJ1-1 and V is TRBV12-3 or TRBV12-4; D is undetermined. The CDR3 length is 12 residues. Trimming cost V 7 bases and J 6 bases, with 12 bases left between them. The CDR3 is CASTWVLAEAFF. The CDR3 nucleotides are TGTGCCAGCACCTGGGTACTCGCTGAAGCTTTCTTT.

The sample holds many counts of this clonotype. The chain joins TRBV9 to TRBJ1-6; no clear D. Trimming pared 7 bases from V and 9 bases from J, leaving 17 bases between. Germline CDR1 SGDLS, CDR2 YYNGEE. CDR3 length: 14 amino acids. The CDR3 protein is CASAPGSMSSPLHF. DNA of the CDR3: TGTGCCAGCGCACCGGGGAGCATGAGTTCACCCCTCCACTTT.

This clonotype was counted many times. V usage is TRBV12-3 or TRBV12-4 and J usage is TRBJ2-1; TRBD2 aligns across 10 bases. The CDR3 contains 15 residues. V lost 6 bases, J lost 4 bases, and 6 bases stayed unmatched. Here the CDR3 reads CASSMLAGVYNEQFF. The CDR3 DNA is TGTGCCAGCAGCATGCTAGCGGGGGTTTACAATGAGCAGTTCTTC.

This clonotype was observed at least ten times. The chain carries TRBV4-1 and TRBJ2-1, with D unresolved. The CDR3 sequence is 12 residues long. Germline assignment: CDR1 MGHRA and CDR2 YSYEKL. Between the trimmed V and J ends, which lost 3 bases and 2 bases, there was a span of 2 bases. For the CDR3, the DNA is TGCGCCAGCAGCCAGGCCTACAATGAGCAGTTCTTC. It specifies CASSQAYNEQFF.

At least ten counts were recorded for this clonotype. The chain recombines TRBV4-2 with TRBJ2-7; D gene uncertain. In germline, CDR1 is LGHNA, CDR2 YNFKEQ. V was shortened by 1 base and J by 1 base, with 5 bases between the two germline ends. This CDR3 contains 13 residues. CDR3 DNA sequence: TGTGCCAGCAGCCAAGGGTCATCCTACGAGCAGTACTTC. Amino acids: CASSQGSSYEQYF.

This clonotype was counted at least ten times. The CDR3 protein is CASSWGLAGVNEQFF. CDR3 in DNA: TGTGCCAGCAGCTGGGGACTAGCGGGGGTCAATGAGCAGTTCTTC. The chain recombines TRBV7-2 with TRBJ2-1; 14 nucleotides align to TRBD2. The CDR3 is 15 amino acids. The germline V gene encodes CDR1 SGHTA and CDR2 FQGNSA. J was trimmed by 6 bases and V by 4 bases; bases with no gene match: 2. The full variable domain, rest sourced from reference TRBV7-2 and TRBJ2-1, is GAGVSQSPSNKVTEKGKDVELRCDPISGHTALYWYRQSLGQGLEFLIYFQGNSAPDKSGLPSDRFSAERTGGSVSTLTIQRTQQEDSAVYLCASSWGLAGVNEQFFGPGTRLTVL.

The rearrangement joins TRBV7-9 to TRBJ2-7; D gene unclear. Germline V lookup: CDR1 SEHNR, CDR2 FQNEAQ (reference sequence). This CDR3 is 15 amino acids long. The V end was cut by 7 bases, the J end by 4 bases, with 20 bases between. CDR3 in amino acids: CASTNIMSGFYEQYV. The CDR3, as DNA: TGTGCCAGCACCAATATAATGAGTGGGTTTTACGAGCAGTACGTC.

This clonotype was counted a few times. CDR3 amino acids: CASADRGLNTEAFF. DNA of the CDR3: TGCGCCAGCGCGGACAGGGGGCTGAACACTGAAGCTTTCTTT. The rearrangement uses TRBV5-1 and TRBJ1-1; 11 bases are shared with TRBD1. The CDR3 has 14 residues. The V gene's germline CDR1 is SGHRS and CDR2 YFSETQ. The J segment lost 0 bases and the V segment lost 7 bases, leaving 2 bases of the junction unmatched.

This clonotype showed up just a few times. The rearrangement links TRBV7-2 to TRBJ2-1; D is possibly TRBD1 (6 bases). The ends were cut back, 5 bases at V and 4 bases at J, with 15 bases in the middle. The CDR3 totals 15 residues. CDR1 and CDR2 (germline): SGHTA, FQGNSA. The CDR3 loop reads CASSPTGAQYNEQFF. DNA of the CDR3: TGTGCCAGCAGCCCGACAGGTGCACAATACAATGAGCAGTTCTTC.

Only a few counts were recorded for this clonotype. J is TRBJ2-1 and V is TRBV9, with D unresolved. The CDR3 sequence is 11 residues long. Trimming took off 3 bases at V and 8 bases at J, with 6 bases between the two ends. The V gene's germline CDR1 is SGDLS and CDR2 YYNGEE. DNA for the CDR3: TGTGCCAGCAGCGACGGGTATGAGCAGTTCTTC. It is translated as CASSDGYEQFF.

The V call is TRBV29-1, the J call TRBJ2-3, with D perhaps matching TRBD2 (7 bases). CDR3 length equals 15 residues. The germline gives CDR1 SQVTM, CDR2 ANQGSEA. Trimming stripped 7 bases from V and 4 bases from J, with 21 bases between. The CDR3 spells CSGYMGGPLADTQYF. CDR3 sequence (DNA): TGCAGCGGTTACATGGGGGGGCCTCTCGCAGATACGCAGTATTTT.

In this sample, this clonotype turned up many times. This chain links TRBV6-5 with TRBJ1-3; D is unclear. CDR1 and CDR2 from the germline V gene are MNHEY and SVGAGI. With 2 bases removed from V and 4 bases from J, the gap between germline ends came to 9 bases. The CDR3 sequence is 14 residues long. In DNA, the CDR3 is TGTGCCAGCAGTTACAGAAGAGGAGGAAACACCATATATTTT. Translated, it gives CASSYRRGGNTIYF.

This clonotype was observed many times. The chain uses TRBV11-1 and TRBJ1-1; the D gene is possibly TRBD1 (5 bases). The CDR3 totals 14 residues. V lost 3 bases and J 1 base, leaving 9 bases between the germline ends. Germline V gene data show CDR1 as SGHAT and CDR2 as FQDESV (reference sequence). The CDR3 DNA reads TGTGCCAGCAGCTTCGGGACGGCGAACACTGAAGCTTTCTTT. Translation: CASSFGTANTEAFF.

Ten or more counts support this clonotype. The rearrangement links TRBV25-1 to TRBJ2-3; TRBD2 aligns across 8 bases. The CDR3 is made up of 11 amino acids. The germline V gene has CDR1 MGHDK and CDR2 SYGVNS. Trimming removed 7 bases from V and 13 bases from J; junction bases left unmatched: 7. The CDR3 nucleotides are TGTGCCAGCACCAGCGGGGGAAAGGAGTATTTT. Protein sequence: CASTSGGKEYF.